The 24 T cell receptor beta chains presented below share a single source sample, sequenced in a study of Graves' ophthalmopathy and Graves' hyperthyroidism. Amplification of TCR beta CDR3 regions used RNA transcripts. The authors performed first-round RT-PCR with HTBI primers and then a second-round multiplex PCR. TCRdb ran MiXCR on the multiplex PCR reads and lists one entry per CDR3 protein. Found here are roughly 600,000 distinct CDR3 sequences, roughly 39% of them singletons; the top ten hold roughly 4%. Sequencing used peripheral blood or thyroid tissue (not recorded which). The receptor source for this set is an adult man with Graves' hyperthyroidism.

This clonotype was observed many times. The chain uses TRBV10-3 and TRBJ1-2; weak D call: TRBD1 (6 bases). Trimming took 4 bases from V and 8 from J, leaving 11 bases between them. This CDR3 spans 12 amino acids. Germline CDR1 reads ENHRY; CDR2 reads SYGVKD. CDR3: CAISVQGSGYTF. The CDR3 DNA is TGTGCCATCAGTGTCCAGGGGAGCGGCTACACCTTC.

V gene TRBV7-6 combines with J gene TRBJ2-5; D ambiguous. CDR1 and CDR2 from the germline V gene are SGHVS and FNYEAQ. This CDR3 is built from 15 residues. Trimming pared 1 base from V and 5 bases from J, leaving 14 bases between. The CDR3 loop is CASSLGANQWETQYF. In nucleotides, the CDR3 is TGTGCCAGCAGCTTAGGGGCCAACCAGTGGGAGACCCAGTACTTC.

The chain combines TRBV7-9 with TRBJ2-7, with a tentative D call TRBD1 (6 bases). Germline V CDR1 and CDR2: SEHNR, FQNEAQ (reference sequence). Trimming left V 0 bases short and J 2 bases short, with 11 bases between. CDR3 length: 15 residues. The CDR3 region has the DNA TGTGCCAGCAGCTTAGCCTTAGAGGGGGCCTACGAGCAGTACTTC. This sequence encodes CASSLALEGAYEQYF.

This clonotype has a count of ten or more. The CDR3 DNA reads TGTGCCAGCAGCTTCGGGACTAAGAGCTACGAGCAGTACTTC. Translating it yields CASSFGTKSYEQYF. The chain joins TRBV13 to TRBJ2-7; TRBD2 matches at 7 bases. CDR1 and CDR2 (germline): PRHDT, FYEKMQ (reference sequence). The CDR3 runs 14 residues. With 3 bases clipped from V and 3 bases from J, the junction kept 5 bases outside the gene matches.

The rearrangement joins TRBV9 to TRBJ1-1; the D is unclear. The CDR3 has 15 residues. V lost 4 bases, J lost 4 bases, and 17 bases lay in between. The V gene's germline CDR1 is SGDLS and CDR2 YYNGEE. CDR3 DNA sequence: TGTGCCAGCAGCCCGGAGCTGCGGCGGGGCACTGAAGCTTTCTTT. Its protein product is CASSPELRRGTEAFF. The full variable domain, completed using reference TRBV9 and TRBJ1-1, is DSGVTQTPKHLITATGQRVTLRCSPRSGDLSVYWYQQSLDQGLQFLIQYYNGEERAKGNILERFSAQQFPDLHSELNLSSLELGDSALYFCASSPELRRGTEAFFGQGTRLTVV.

V usage is TRBV7-2 and J usage is TRBJ1-5; D not resolved. This CDR3 is 15 amino acids long. In germline, CDR1 is SGHTA, CDR2 FQGNSA. The ends were cut back, 1 base at V and 4 bases at J, with 11 bases in the middle. The CDR3 loop reads CASSLGPGRNQPQHF. The CDR3, as DNA: TGTGCCAGCAGCTTAGGTCCAGGCAGGAATCAGCCCCAGCATTTT.

This clonotype was seen repeatedly, ten times or more. The rearrangement joins TRBV7-8 to TRBJ1-1, with D unresolved. The CDR3 has 14 residues. V was clipped by 3 bases and J by 0 bases, with 8 bases between them. CDR1 and CDR2 from the germline V gene are SGHVS and FQNEAQ. In nucleotides, the CDR3 is TGTGCCAGCAGCTTCACGGAAATGAACACTGAAGCTTTCTTT. Its protein is CASSFTEMNTEAFF.

This clonotype showed up just a few times. V usage is TRBV5-1 and J usage is TRBJ2-7; no clear D. In germline, CDR1 is SGHRS, CDR2 YFSETQ. Trimming took off 0 bases at V and 1 base at J, with 8 bases between the two ends. The CDR3 length is 14 residues. In DNA form, the CDR3 reads TGCGCCAGCAGCTTGGCTGGGGAATCCTACGAGCAGTACTTC. This encodes CASSLAGESYEQYF.

The rearrangement joins TRBV7-2 to TRBJ2-7, with a weak D call TRBD2 (5 bases). The end of the DNA is better explained by TRBJ2-1, so the J call may be wrong. In germline, CDR1 is SGHTA, CDR2 FQGNSA. This CDR3 is 14 amino acids long. The CDR3 reads CASSLYAGDNEQFF. The CDR3 bases are TGTGCCAGCAGCCTCTACGCCGGGGACAATGAGCAGTTCTTC.

With respect to this clonotype: A much larger clone differs from this one at a single base, so this may be a read error. The rearrangement links TRBV28 to TRBJ2-7; 9 nucleotides line up with TRBD1. The CDR3 runs to 15 residues. Germline V gene data show CDR1 as MDHEN and CDR2 as SYDVKM. The CDR3 DNA reads as TGTGCCAGCAGTCTCTCGGGACAGGGTACCTACGAGCAGCACTTC. This gives the protein CASSLSGQGTYEQHF.

The genes are TRBV20-1 and TRBJ2-2; 7 nucleotides match TRBD2. The CDR3 totals 14 residues. J gave up 2 bases and V 7 bases, and 7 bases lay outside the gene matches. Germline V CDR1 and CDR2: DFQATT, SNEGSKA (reference sequence). The CDR3 spells CSVPPSGNTGELFF. In DNA form, the CDR3 reads TGCAGTGTTCCCCCTAGCGGCAACACCGGGGAGCTGTTTTTT.

The CDR3 is CSALGLAIHNEQFF. CDR3 sequence (DNA): TGCAGTGCCTTGGGACTAGCGATACACAATGAGCAGTTCTTC. The rearrangement joins TRBV20-1 to TRBJ2-7; 10 bases match TRBD2. The closer fit of TRBJ2-1 to the DNA end suggests the J call may be wrong. The CDR3 totals 14 residues. Germline values: CDR1 DFQATT, CDR2 SNEGSKA (reference sequence).

This rearrangement joins TRBV29-1 to TRBJ1-1, with unresolved D. Trimming left V 6 bases short and J 14 bases short, with 31 bases between. The CDR3 runs 15 residues. CDR1 is SQVTM and CDR2 is ANQGSEA in the germline V gene. The CDR3 DNA reads as TGCAGCGTCACAAGCGGGAGTAGATCCTACAATGAGCAGTTCTTT. Translated: CSVTSGSRSYNEQFF.

This clonotype was picked up many times. DNA for the CDR3: TGTGCCAGCAGCGAGGGGGCAACTAATGAAAAACTGTTTTTT. It codes for CASSEGATNEKLFF. The V call is TRBV9, the J call TRBJ1-4, with D possibly being TRBD1 (6 bases). The V gene lost 3 bases and the J gene lost 0 bases, with 6 bases spanning the gap. The CDR3 extends over 14 amino acids. Germline V gene sequence: CDR1 SGDLS, CDR2 YYNGEE.

This clonotype was observed at least ten times. V usage is TRBV29-1 and J usage is TRBJ2-7; tentative D call: TRBD1 (5 bases). The CDR3 runs to 13 residues. Trimming shortened V by 4 bases and J by 0 bases, and 10 bases separated the two germline ends. CDR1 is SQVTM, CDR2 ANQGSEA, per germline. This chain's CDR3 is CSVVRRASYEQYF. DNA of the CDR3: TGCAGCGTTGTTCGCAGGGCCTCCTACGAGCAGTACTTC.

Notes on this clonotype: Relative to the germline gene, one junction end is altered; a read error may explain this. The J gene is TRBJ2-7, the V gene TRBV11-2, with D unclear. The last part of the DNA fits TRBJ2-1 better; the J call may be wrong. Germline V gives CDR1 SGHAT, CDR2 FQNNGV. The CDR3 is made up of 14 amino acids. CDR3 coding DNA: TGTGCCAACAGCTTAGGATACTCCTACAATGAGCAGTTCTTC. As protein: CANSLGYSYNEQFF.

A remark on this clonotype: Sequence at one end of the junction differs from germline and may be a read error. The rearrangement joins TRBV7-2 to TRBJ1-5; D gene uncertain. The germline CDR1 and CDR2 sequences are SGHTA and FQGNSA. This CDR3 has 11 amino acids. The CDR3 sequence: CASKVNQPQHF. DNA for the CDR3: TGCGCAAGCAAGGTCAATCAGCCCCAGCATTTT. Complete variable domain (other parts from reference TRBV7-2 and TRBJ1-5): GAGVSQSPSNKVTEKGKDVELRCDPISGHTALYWYRQSLGQGLEFLIYFQGNSAPDKSGLPSDRFSAERTGGSVSTLTIQRTQQEDSAVYLCASKVNQPQHFGDGTRLSIL.

The table lists this clonotype with many counts. The rearrangement links TRBV14 to TRBJ2-7; TRBD1 matches 8 bases. The ends lost 6 bases at V and 1 base at J; junction bases unmatched: 8. The CDR3 sequence is 15 residues long. CDR1 is SGHDN, CDR2 FVKESK, per germline. The CDR3 spells CASRRTGTSSYEQYF. The CDR3 DNA follows: TGTGCCAGCAGACGGACAGGGACCTCGTCCTACGAGCAGTACTTC.

Many counts were recorded for this clonotype. The V gene is TRBV10-3, the J gene TRBJ1-5, with 11 bases identical to TRBD1. CDR3 size: 15 residues. Trimming removed 6 bases from V and 6 bases from J; junction bases left unmatched: 7. Germline CDR1 and CDR2: ENHRY and SYGVKD. As DNA, the CDR3 is TGTGCCATCAGGGAAGGACAGGGGGCGGGTCAGCCCCAGCATTTT. Its translation: CAIREGQGAGQPQHF.

The chain has TRBV7-3 and TRBJ2-7; TRBD1 matches 12 bases. The CDR3 consists of 16 residues. Germline V gene lookup returns CDR1 SGHTA and CDR2 FQGTGA. Germline trimming cut 3 bases from V and 4 bases from J; bases unmatched to any gene: 7. This CDR3 is CASSFRDRGRGYEQYF. The DNA of the CDR3 is TGTGCCAGCAGCTTCCGGGACAGGGGGCGCGGGTACGAGCAGTACTTC.

This clonotype was counted ten times or more. V is TRBV2 and J is TRBJ2-5, with D perhaps matching TRBD2 (5 bases). This CDR3 comprises 16 residues. Trimming stripped 8 bases from V and 4 bases from J, with 23 bases between. The germline CDR1 and CDR2 sequences are SNHLY and FYNNEI. The CDR3 reads CASPNSHRGIRETQYF. The CDR3 DNA reads TGTGCCAGCCCTAACAGCCATCGGGGAATCCGAGAGACCCAGTACTTC.

This clonotype was detected many times. The chain carries TRBV7-9 and TRBJ1-2; weak D call: TRBD1 (5 bases). In germline, CDR1 is SEHNR, CDR2 FQNEAQ (reference sequence). The V gene lost 3 bases and the J gene lost 7 bases, with 15 bases spanning the gap. The CDR3 is 14 residues long. CDR3 in DNA: TGTGCCAGCAGCTTGGAGGGGCGCGCCCTTGGCTACACCTTC. It is translated as CASSLEGRALGYTF.

This chain uses TRBV5-1 with TRBJ2-3; no definite D call. The ends were cut back, 3 bases at V and 2 bases at J, with 10 bases in the middle. The germline gives CDR1 SGHRS, CDR2 YFSETQ. The CDR3 is made up of 14 amino acids. CDR3 amino acids: CASSSRWNTDTQYF. The CDR3 DNA sequence: TGCGCCAGCAGCTCCCGATGGAACACAGATACGCAGTATTTT. The variable domain in full, with the rest retrieved from reference TRBV5-1 and TRBJ2-3, is KAGVTQTPRYLIKTRGQQVTLSCSPISGHRSVSWYQQTPGQGLQFLFEYFSETQRNKGNFPGRFSGRQFSNSRSEMNVSTLELGDSALYLCASSSRWNTDTQYFGPGTRLTVL.

This clonotype was detected ten times or more. Written as DNA, the CDR3 is TGTGCCAGCAGTGGCCCATTTAGCTCTGGAAACACCATATATTTT. Its translation: CASSGPFSSGNTIYF. The genes are TRBV25-1 and TRBJ1-3, with no clear D. The CDR3 is 15 residues long. Per the germline V gene, CDR1 is MGHDK and CDR2 is SYGVNS. Trimming took off 4 bases at V and 0 bases at J, with 10 bases between the two ends.